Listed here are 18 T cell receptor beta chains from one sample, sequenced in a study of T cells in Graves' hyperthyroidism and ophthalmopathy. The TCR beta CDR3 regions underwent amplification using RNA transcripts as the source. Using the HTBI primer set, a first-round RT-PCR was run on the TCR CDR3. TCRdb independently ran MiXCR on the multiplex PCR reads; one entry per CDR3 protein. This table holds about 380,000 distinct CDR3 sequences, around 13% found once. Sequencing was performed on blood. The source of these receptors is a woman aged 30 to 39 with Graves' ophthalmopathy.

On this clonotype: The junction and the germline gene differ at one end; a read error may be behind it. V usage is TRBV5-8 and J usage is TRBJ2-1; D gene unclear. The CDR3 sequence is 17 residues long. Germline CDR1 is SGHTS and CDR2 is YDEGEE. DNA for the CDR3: TGTGCCAGCAGCTCCAACCGTGACAAACTTTACGACAATGATCAGTTCTTC. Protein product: CASSSNRDKLYDNDQFF. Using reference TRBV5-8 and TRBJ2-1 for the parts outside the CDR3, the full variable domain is EAGVTQSPTHLIKTRGQQATLRCSPISGHTSVYWYQQALGLGLQFLLWYDEGEERNRGNFPPRFSGRQFPNYSSELNVNALELEDSALYLCASSSNRDKLYDNDQFFGPGTRLTVL.

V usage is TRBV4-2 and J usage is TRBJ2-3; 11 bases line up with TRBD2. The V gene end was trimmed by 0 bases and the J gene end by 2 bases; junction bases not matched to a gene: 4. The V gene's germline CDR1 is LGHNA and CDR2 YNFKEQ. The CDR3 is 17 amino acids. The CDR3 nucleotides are TGTGCCAGCAGCCAAGATGTACTAGCGGGGGACACAGATACGCAGTATTTT. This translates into CASSQDVLAGDTDTQYF.

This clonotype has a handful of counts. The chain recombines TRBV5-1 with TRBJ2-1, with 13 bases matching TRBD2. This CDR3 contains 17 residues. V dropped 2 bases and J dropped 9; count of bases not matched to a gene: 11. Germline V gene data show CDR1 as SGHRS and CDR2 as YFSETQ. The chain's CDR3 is CASSLPTSGGARGEQFF. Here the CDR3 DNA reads TGCGCCAGCAGCTTACCTACTAGCGGGGGGGCTAGGGGTGAGCAGTTCTTC.

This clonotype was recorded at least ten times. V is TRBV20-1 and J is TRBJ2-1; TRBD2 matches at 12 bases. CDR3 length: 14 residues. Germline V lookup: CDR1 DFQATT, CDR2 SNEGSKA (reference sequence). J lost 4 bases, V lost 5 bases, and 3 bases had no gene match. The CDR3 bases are TGCAGTGCTCAAACTAGCGGGGGGTACAATGAGCAGTTCTTC. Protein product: CSAQTSGGYNEQFF.

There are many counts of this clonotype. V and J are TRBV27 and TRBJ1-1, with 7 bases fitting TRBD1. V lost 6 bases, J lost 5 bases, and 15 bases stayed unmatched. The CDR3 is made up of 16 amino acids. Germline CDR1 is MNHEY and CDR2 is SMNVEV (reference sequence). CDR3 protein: CASRIGVGGGRTEAFF. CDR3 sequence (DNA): TGTGCCAGCAGAATAGGGGTAGGGGGCGGGAGGACTGAAGCTTTCTTT.

The CDR3 spells CASSLIQNTEAFF. CDR3 sequence (DNA): TGTGCCAGCAGCTTAATCCAGAACACTGAAGCTTTCTTT. The V gene is TRBV7-3, the J gene TRBJ1-1; D remains unclear. The germline V gene has CDR1 SGHTA and CDR2 FQGTGA. V lost 1 base and J 1 base, leaving 4 bases between the germline ends. This CDR3 is 13 amino acids long.

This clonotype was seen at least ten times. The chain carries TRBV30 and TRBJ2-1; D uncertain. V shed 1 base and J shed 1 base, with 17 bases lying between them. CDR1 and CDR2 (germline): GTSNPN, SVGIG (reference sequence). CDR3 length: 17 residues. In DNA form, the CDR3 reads TGTGCCTGGAGTGAGTACGGAAGAACCTCTTCCTACAATGAGCAGTTCTTC. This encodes CAWSEYGRTSSYNEQFF.

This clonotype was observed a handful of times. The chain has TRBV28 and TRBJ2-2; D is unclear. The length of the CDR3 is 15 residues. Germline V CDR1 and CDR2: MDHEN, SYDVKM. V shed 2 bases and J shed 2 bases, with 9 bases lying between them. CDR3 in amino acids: CASSLRQINTGELFF. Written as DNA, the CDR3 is TGTGCCAGCAGTTTACGGCAGATAAACACCGGGGAGCTGTTTTTT.

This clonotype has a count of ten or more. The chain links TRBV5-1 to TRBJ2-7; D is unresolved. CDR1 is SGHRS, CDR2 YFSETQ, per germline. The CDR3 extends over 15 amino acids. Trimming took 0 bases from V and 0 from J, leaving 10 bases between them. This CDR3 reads CASSLAGRSSYEQYF. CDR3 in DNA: TGCGCCAGCAGCTTGGCTGGCAGGAGCTCCTACGAGCAGTACTTC.

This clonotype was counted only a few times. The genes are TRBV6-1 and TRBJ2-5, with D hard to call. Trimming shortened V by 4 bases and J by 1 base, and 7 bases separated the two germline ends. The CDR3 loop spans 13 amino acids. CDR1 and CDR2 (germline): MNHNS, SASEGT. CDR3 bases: TGTGCCAGCAGTGGGGGTAGCCAAGAGACCCAGTACTTC. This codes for CASSGGSQETQYF.

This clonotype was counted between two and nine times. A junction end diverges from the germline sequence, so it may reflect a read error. The CDR3 DNA reads as TGTGCCAGCACCGTGAGGGGCAACTTTGGCTACACCTTC. Residues: CASTVRGNFGYTF. The gene calls are TRBV9 and TRBJ1-2; TRBD1 might be the D (5 bases). The CDR3 length is 13 residues. Looked up from germline, CDR1 is SGDLS and CDR2 is YYNGEE.

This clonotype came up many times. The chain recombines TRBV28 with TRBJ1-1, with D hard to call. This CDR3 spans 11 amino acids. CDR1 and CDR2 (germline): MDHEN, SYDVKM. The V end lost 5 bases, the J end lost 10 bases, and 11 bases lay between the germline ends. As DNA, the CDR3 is TGTGCCAGCAGTGACAACTACTTAGCTTTCTTT. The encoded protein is CASSDNYLAFF.

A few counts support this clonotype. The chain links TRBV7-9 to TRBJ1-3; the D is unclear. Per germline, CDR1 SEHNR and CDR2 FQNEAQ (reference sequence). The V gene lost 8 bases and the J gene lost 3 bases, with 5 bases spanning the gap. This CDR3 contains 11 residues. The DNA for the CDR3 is TGTGCCAGCTTGCTTGGAAACACCATATATTTT. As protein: CASLLGNTIYF.

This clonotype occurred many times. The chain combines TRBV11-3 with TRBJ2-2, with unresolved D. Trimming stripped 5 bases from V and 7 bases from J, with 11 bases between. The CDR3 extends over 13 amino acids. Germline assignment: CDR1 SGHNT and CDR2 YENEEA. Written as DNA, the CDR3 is TGTGCCAGCAGCCCCCCGGTTAACGGGGAGCTGTTTTTT. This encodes CASSPPVNGELFF.

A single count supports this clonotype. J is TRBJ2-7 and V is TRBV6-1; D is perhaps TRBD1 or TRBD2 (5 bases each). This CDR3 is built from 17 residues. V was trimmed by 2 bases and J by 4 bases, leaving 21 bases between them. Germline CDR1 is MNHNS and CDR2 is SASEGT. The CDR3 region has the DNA TGTGCCAGCAGTGAAATCGGGACCACTGTTTTGGAGTACGAGCAGTACTTC. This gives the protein CASSEIGTTVLEYEQYF.

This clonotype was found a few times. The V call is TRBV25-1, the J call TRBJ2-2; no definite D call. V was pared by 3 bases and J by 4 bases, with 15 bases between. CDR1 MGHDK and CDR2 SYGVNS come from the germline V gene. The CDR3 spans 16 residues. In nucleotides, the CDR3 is TGTGCCAGCAGTGATAGTGGGAACGTGGGCACCGGGGAGCTGTTTTTT. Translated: CASSDSGNVGTGELFF.

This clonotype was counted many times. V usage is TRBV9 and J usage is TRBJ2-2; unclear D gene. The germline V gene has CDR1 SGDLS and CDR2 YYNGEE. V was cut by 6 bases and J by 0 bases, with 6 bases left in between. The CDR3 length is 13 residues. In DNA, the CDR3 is TGTGCCAGCATGAACGCGAACACCGGGGAGCTGTTTTTT. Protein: CASMNANTGELFF. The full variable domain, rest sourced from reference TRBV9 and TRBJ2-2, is DSGVTQTPKHLITATGQRVTLRCSPRSGDLSVYWYQQSLDQGLQFLIQYYNGEERAKGNILERFSAQQFPDLHSELNLSSLELGDSALYFCASMNANTGELFFGEGSRLTVL.

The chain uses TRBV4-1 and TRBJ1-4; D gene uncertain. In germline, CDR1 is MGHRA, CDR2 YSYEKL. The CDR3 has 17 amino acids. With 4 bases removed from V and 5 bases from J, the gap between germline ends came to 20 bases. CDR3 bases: TGCGCCAGCAGCCTTCCCCGGGAGGGAGACCAGAATGAAAAACTGTTTTTT. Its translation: CASSLPREGDQNEKLFF.